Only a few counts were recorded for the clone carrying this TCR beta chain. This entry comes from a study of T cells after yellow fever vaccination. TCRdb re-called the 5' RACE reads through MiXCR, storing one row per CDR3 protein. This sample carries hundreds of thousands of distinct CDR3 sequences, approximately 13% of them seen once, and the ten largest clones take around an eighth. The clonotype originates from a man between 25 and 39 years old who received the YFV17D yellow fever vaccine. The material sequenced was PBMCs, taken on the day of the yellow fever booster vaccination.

The CDR3 DNA reads as TGCAGTGCTAGGGGGGATGCGGGGCGGGTCACTGAAGCTTTCTTT. Translation gives CSARGDAGRVTEAFF. V is TRBV20-1 and J is TRBJ1-1; possibly TRBD1 for D (5 bases). CDR3 length: 15 residues. Germline CDR1 reads DFQATT; CDR2 reads SNEGSKA (reference sequence). Trimming removed 3 bases from V and 4 bases from J, with 18 bases in between.